A selection of T cell receptor beta chains follows, all from one sample in a study of brain T cells in children with intractable seizures. Here immunoSEQ multiplex PCR was the method, and the copy in TCRdb shows in-frame clones only, minus some. Among about 340,000 clones, roughly 92% were seen once, and the ten largest hold about 5.8%. The sample was peripheral blood, taken around 5 months after surgery. The receptors here all came from a boy younger than two with tuberous sclerosis and intractable seizures. The CDR3 runs from the conserved cysteine through the conserved F or W. D genes are given only for firm matches. Size is stated for part of the rows, as once, few or many counts, or as a class when the clone is expanded.

clone_size | d_call | j_call | v_call | cdr3_aa | cdr3_nt
- | TRBD1 | TRBJ2-7 | TRBV28 | CASSPYRGHYEQYF | TGTGCCAGCAGTCCATACAGGGGGCACTACGAGCAGTACTTC
- | TRBD1 | TRBJ2-7 | TRBV5-1 | CASRDRLADEQYF | TGCGCCAGCAGGGACAGGTTGGCCGACGAGCAGTACTTC
once | - | TRBJ1-2 | TRBV27 | CASSYSVRGLYGYTF | TGTGCCAGCAGTTACTCTGTTCGAGGACTATATGGCTACACCTTC
- | - | TRBJ1-3 | TRBV6-5 | CASREGVGNTIYF | TGTGCCAGCCGGGAGGGGGTTGGAAACACCATATATTTT
- | - | TRBJ1-1 | TRBV5-1 | CASSLVVGTEAFF | TGCGCCAGCAGCCTGGTGGTGGGCACTGAAGCTTTCTTT
once | - | TRBJ1-1 | TRBV9 | CASSVVGSEAFF | TGTGCCAGCAGCGTAGTGGGCTCTGAAGCTTTCTTT
- | - | TRBJ2-7 | TRBV19 | CASSIVGLSYEQYF | TGTGCCAGTAGTATAGTCGGACTTTCCTACGAGCAGTACTTC
- | - | TRBJ2-5 | TRBV11-3 | CASSWGTAGTQYF | TGTGCCAGCAGTTGGGGGACTGCCGGGACCCAGTACTTC
- | - | TRBJ1-6 | TRBV7-8 | CASSFPTGFNSPLHF | TGTGCCAGCAGCTTCCCTACAGGGTTTAATTCACCCCTCCACTTT
- | - | TRBJ2-7 | TRBV4-1 | CASSQYSGIYEQYF | TGCGCCAGCAGCCAGTATAGCGGTATCTACGAGCAGTACTTC
once | - | TRBJ2-7 | TRBV30 | CAWMVANEQYF | TGTGCCTGGATGGTAGCGAACGAGCAGTACTTC
- | - | TRBJ2-2 | TRBV6-5 | CASSYSTTGELFF | TGTGCCAGCAGTTACTCGACTACCGGGGAGCTGTTTTTT
- | TRBD1 | TRBJ2-7 | TRBV2 | CASRRGQIYEQYF | TGTGCCAGCAGGAGGGGGCAGATTTACGAGCAGTACTTC
- | - | TRBJ2-7 | TRBV6-5 | CASSYRQGQVYEQYF | TGTGCCAGCAGTTACCGCCAGGGCCAGGTCTACGAGCAGTACTTC
- | - | TRBJ2-2 | TRBV7-2 | CASSYLSTGELFF | TGTGCCAGCAGTTATCTCAGCACCGGGGAGCTGTTTTTT
- | - | TRBJ2-3 | TRBV5-5 | CASTYPGRQPLATDTQYF | TGTGCCAGCACATACCCGGGGCGACAACCCCTCGCCACAGATACGCAGTATTTT
- | - | TRBJ1-2 | TRBV30 | CAWSVLSGNGYTF | TGTGCCTGGAGTGTACTTTCAGGGAATGGCTACACCTTC
- | TRBD2 | TRBJ2-1 | TRBV4-2 | CASSQGLAGGQYNEQFF | TGTGCCAGCAGCCAAGGACTAGCGGGAGGCCAGTACAATGAGCAGTTCTTC
- | - | TRBJ1-1 | TRBV5-1 | CASSLVQGGNTEAFF | TGCGCCAGCAGCTTGGTTCAGGGAGGGAACACTGAAGCTTTCTTT
- | - | TRBJ2-5 | TRBV18 | CASSRDYQETQYF | TGTGCCAGCTCACGGGACTACCAAGAGACCCAGTACTTC
- | - | TRBJ1-3 | TRBV13 | CAIPSGVFGNTIYF | TGTGCCATACCCTCAGGGGTCTTTGGAAACACCATATATTTT
- | - | TRBJ1-5 | TRBV7-9 | CASSLAGGGPRTQHF | TGTGCCAGCAGCTTAGCAGGGGGGGGGCCGAGGACCCAGCATTTT
few | - | TRBJ1-5 | TRBV28 | CASSSPISPYQPQHF | TGTGCCAGCAGCTCTCCAATCAGTCCTTATCAGCCCCAGCATTTT
- | - | TRBJ2-5 | TRBV7-9 | CASRPRLAGGQETQYF | TGTGCCAGCAGGCCGAGGCTTGCTGGGGGCCAAGAGACCCAGTACTTC
- | - | TRBJ1-4 | TRBV5-6 | CASSGTKTPRPNEKLFF | TGTGCCAGCAGCGGTACTAAGACCCCCCGGCCTAATGAAAAACTGTTTTTT
- | - | TRBJ2-3 | TRBV9 | CASSVSSKRVTDTQYF | TGTGCCAGCAGCGTATCTTCTAAGCGGGTAACAGATACGCAGTATTTT
- | - | TRBJ1-5 | TRBV19 | CASSITTLAYQPQHF | TGTGCCAGTAGTATTACTACCCTGGCCTATCAGCCCCAGCATTTT
- | - | TRBJ2-3 | TRBV10-2 | CASSRTGSSTDTQYF | TGCGCCAGCAGTAGAACAGGGTCTAGTACAGATACGCAGTATTTT
once | - | TRBJ1-1 | TRBV13 | CASSSSAEAFF | TGTGCCAGCAGCTCCAGTGCAGAAGCTTTCTTT
- | - | TRBJ1-5 | TRBV2 | CASSREGKDQPQHF | TGTGCCAGCAGTAGAGAGGGGAAGGATCAGCCCCAGCATTTT
- | TRBD1 | TRBJ1-1 | TRBV3-1/TRBV3-2 | CASSRGQLNTEAFF | TGTGCCAGCAGCAGGGGACAGTTGAACACTGAAGCTTTCTTT
- | - | TRBJ2-4 | TRBV4-1 | CASSQVGSGPKNIQYF | TGCGCCAGCAGCCAAGTCGGGAGCGGGCCAAAAAACATTCAGTACTTC
once | TRBD1 | TRBJ2-1 | TRBV9 | CASSHPRDSSSYNEQFF | TGTGCCAGCAGCCACCCCCGGGACAGTAGCTCCTACAATGAGCAGTTCTTC
- | - | TRBJ1-4 | TRBV19 | CASSIPTNEKLFF | TGTGCCAGTAGTATACCAACTAATGAAAAACTGTTTTTT
- | TRBD1 | TRBJ1-3 | TRBV30 | CAWDRGGNTIYF | TGTGCCTGGGACAGGGGTGGAAACACCATATATTTT
- | - | TRBJ2-1 | TRBV5-5 | CASSWDFGGEQFF | TGTGCCAGCAGCTGGGATTTTGGAGGGGAGCAGTTCTTC
- | TRBD1 | TRBJ1-2 | TRBV9 | CASSDYMEGALYGYTF | TGTGCCAGCAGCGACTACATGGAGGGGGCACTTTATGGCTACACCTTC
- | - | TRBJ2-2 | TRBV27 | CASSPTQGRLNTGELFF | TGTGCCAGCAGTCCGACCCAAGGGAGACTGAACACCGGGGAGCTGTTTTTT
- | - | TRBJ2-7 | TRBV7-2 | CASSNRDFAYEQYF | TGTGCCAGCAGTAACCGGGACTTTGCCTACGAGCAGTACTTC
- | - | TRBJ1-1 | TRBV5-6 | CASIVRRAGRILNTEAFF | TGTGCCAGCATCGTGAGGCGAGCGGGCAGGATATTGAACACTGAAGCTTTCTTT
- | - | TRBJ2-7 | TRBV27 | CASSLRGGGFWEQYF | TGTGCCAGCAGTTTAAGGGGTGGGGGCTTTTGGGAGCAGTACTTC
- | TRBD1 | TRBJ2-7 | TRBV7-6 | CASSLAGQGAIYEQYF | TGTGCCAGCAGCTTAGCAGGACAGGGGGCTATCTACGAGCAGTACTTC
- | - | TRBJ2-1 | TRBV28 | CASSSRTVGDEQFF | TGTGCCAGCAGTTCAAGGACCGTTGGGGATGAGCAGTTCTTC
- | - | TRBJ1-1 | TRBV19 | CASTLGGASTEAFF | TGTGCCAGTACCCTGGGCGGGGCGAGCACTGAAGCTTTCTTT
- | - | TRBJ1-1 | TRBV10-3 | CAISVAAMNTEAFF | TGTGCCATCAGTGTGGCAGCCATGAACACTGAAGCTTTCTTT